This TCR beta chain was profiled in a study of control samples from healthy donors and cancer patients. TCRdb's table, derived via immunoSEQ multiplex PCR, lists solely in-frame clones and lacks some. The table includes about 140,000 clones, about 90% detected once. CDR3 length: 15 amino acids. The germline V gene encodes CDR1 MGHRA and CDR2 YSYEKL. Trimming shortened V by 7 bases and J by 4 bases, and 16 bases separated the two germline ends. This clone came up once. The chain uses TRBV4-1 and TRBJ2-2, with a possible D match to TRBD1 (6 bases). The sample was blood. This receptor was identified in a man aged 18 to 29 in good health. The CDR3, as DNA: TGCGCCAGCACCAGACGACAGGTGGTCACCGGGGAGCTGTTTTTT. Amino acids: CASTRRQVVTGELFF.